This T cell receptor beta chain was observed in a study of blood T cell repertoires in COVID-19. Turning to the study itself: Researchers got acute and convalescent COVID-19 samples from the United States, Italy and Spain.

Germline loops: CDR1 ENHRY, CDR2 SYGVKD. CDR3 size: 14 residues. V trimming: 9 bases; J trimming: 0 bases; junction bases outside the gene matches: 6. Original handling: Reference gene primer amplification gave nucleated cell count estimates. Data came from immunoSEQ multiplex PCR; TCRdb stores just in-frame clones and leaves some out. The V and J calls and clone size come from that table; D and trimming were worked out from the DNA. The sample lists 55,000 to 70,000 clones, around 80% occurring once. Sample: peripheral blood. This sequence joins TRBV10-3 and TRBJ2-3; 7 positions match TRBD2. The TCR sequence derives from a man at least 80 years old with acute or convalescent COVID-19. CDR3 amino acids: CAIEAGLSTDTQYF. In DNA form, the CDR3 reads TGTGCCATTGAAGCGGGGCTAAGCACAGATACGCAGTATTTT.